This passage covers 10 T cell receptor beta chains from one sample sequenced in a study of cytomegalovirus exposure and HLA in healthy donors. The method was immunoSEQ multiplex PCR; TCRdb's version includes in-frame clones alone and lacks a portion of them. Altogether 150,000 to 160,000 clones are present, approximately 86% being singletons, with the ten largest covering under 25%. What was sequenced was PBMCs. The receptors here all came from a man aged 18 to 29 in good health and CMV-seropositive.

This chain connects TRBV19 to TRBJ1-1; TRBD1 aligns across 7 bases. V shed 4 bases and J 3 bases; nucleotides not matched to a gene: 5. In germline, CDR1 is LNHDA, CDR2 SQIVND (reference sequence). The CDR3 sequence is 14 residues long. The CDR3 sequence is CASSTIDRDTEAFF. Written as DNA, the CDR3 is TGTGCCAGTAGTACGATCGACAGGGACACTGAAGCTTTCTTT.

The chain combines TRBV6-5 with TRBJ1-4, with 7 bases fitting TRBD1. J was trimmed by 4 bases and V by 0 bases; bases with no gene match: 5. This CDR3 is 16 amino acids long. Germline V gene sequence: CDR1 MNHEY, CDR2 SVGAGI. Here the CDR3 reads CASSYSGDRVNEKLFF. CDR3 in DNA: TGTGCCAGCAGTTACTCAGGAGACAGGGTTAATGAAAAACTGTTTTTT.

The chain joins TRBV2 to TRBJ1-1, with D perhaps matching TRBD1 (6 bases). V lost 6 bases and J 0 bases, leaving 14 bases between the germline ends. Looked up from germline, CDR1 is SNHLY and CDR2 is FYNNEI. The CDR3 totals 15 residues. CDR3 region: CASSPQGDMNTEAFF. The CDR3 nucleotides are TGTGCCAGCAGCCCACAGGGAGACATGAACACTGAAGCTTTCTTT.

CDR3 in amino acids: CASSKRDRGWEKLFF. The CDR3 DNA reads TGTGCCAGCAGCAAAAGAGACAGGGGATGGGAAAAACTGTTTTTT. This chain connects TRBV21-1 to TRBJ1-4; the table's D call TRBD1 went unverified against the DNA. TRBV21-1 is labeled a pseudogene. The CDR3 has 15 residues.

The chain is built from TRBV30 and TRBJ2-7, with 12 nucleotides matching TRBD2. CDR1 is GTSNPN, CDR2 SVGIG, per germline (reference sequence). With V trimmed by 1 base and J by 2 bases, 3 bases remained unmatched. This CDR3 region has 15 residues. CDR3 nucleotide sequence: TGTGCCTGGAGTGCACGGACTAGCGGGACCTACGAGCAGTACTTC. It specifies CAWSARTSGTYEQYF.

The CDR3 reads CASSLEQAMNSPLHF. The CDR3 DNA sequence: TGCGCCAGCAGCTTGGAACAGGCCATGAATTCACCCCTCCACTTT. The chain links TRBV5-1 to TRBJ1-6; possible D gene TRBD1, 5 bases. CDR1 is SGHRS, CDR2 YFSETQ, per germline. CDR3 size: 15 residues. V lost 0 bases to trimming and J lost 7 bases, with 11 bases between them.

This clone was counted a single time. The chain is built from TRBV27 and TRBJ2-7; 10 bases line up with TRBD1. There are 17 residues in the CDR3. Losses at the gene ends were 10 bases for V and 1 base for J; bases not matched to a gene: 16. CDR1 is MNHEY, CDR2 SMNVEV, per germline (reference sequence). CDR3 bases: TGTGCCACCTCGAGCGAGGGGACAGGGGTATTTTCCTACGAGCAGTACTTC. This gives the protein CATSSEGTGVFSYEQYF.

CDR3 DNA: TGTGCCAGCTCACCACCGGTGGGGGGTGGCTACACCTTC. It is translated as CASSPPVGGGYTF. The V and J genes are TRBV18 and TRBJ1-2; perhaps TRBD1 as D (5 bases). The CDR3 has 13 residues. Germline CDR1 and CDR2: KGHSH and LQKENI. Between the trimmed V and J ends, which lost 0 bases and 7 bases, there was a span of 9 bases.

The V and J genes are TRBV7-2 and TRBJ1-5, with TRBD1 matching over 8 bases. CDR1 SGHTA and CDR2 FQGNSA come from the germline V gene. This CDR3 comprises 15 residues. Germline trimming cut 5 bases from V and 2 bases from J; bases unmatched to any gene: 5. Written as DNA, the CDR3 is TGTGCCAGCAGCCGGACAGGGAACGGCAATCAGCCCCAGCATTTT. Translated, it gives CASSRTGNGNQPQHF.

Notes on this clone: This same CDR3 is encoded by further DNA sequences in the sample. In DNA form, the CDR3 reads TGTGCCAGCAGTCCCGACAGGGGTAATCAGCCCCAGCATTTT. It codes for CASSPDRGNQPQHF. The rearrangement joins TRBV6-5 to TRBJ1-5; 8 bases align to TRBD1. V dropped 5 bases and J dropped 4; count of bases not matched to a gene: 4. The CDR3 runs to 14 residues. Per the germline V gene, CDR1 is MNHEY and CDR2 is SVGAGI.